The clone carrying this T cell receptor beta chain was picked up a small number of times. Its antigen remains unidentified. TCRdb passed the reads through MiXCR, listing each CDR3 protein once. The sample consists of 200,000 to 300,000 distinct CDR3 sequences, around 12% of them appearing once. This entry comes from a study of T cell repertoires in cytomegalovirus infection. Study-wide background: Public signatures in TCR beta pointed to CMV infection and matching HLA type.

Trimming left V 5 bases short and J 3 bases short, with 14 bases between. The CDR3 contains 14 residues. In germline, CDR1 is GTSNPN, CDR2 SVGIG (reference sequence). Whole-study findings and limits: Cumulative public TCR beta family frequency identified carriers of CMV plus the relevant HLA.

The rearrangement links TRBV30 to TRBJ2-1; D uncertain. The clonotype originates from a human donor in good health (CMV status not recorded). Some clones in this sample may be carry-over from other donors' samples. The sample consisted of PBMCs. The CDR3 DNA reads TGTGCCTGGGAGTCGGAGACATTCTACAATGAGCAGTTCTTC. Translated, it gives CAWESETFYNEQFF. The whole variable domain, remainder taken from reference TRBV30 and TRBJ2-1, is SQTIHQWPATLVQPVGSPLSLECTVEGTSNPNLYWYRQAAGRGLQLLFYSVGIGQISSEVPQNLSASRPQDRQFILSSKKLLLSDSGFYLCAWESETFYNEQFFGPGTRLTVL.